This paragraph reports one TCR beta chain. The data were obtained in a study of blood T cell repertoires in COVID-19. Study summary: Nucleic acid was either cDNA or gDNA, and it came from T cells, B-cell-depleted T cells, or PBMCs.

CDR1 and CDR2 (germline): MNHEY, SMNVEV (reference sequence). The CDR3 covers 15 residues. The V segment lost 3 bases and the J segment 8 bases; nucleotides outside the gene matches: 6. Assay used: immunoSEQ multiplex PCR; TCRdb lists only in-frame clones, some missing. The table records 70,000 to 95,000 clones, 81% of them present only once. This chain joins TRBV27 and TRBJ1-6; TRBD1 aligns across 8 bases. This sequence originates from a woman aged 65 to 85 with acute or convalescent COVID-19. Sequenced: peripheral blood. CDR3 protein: CASSLRTGRDSPLHF. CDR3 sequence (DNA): TGTGCCAGCAGTTTGCGGACAGGGAGGGATTCACCCCTCCACTTT.